The rows below give T cell receptor beta chains drawn from one sample of a study of T cells in Graves' hyperthyroidism and ophthalmopathy. TCRdb redid the calling of the multiplex PCR reads with MiXCR, one entry per CDR3 protein. The table records hundreds of thousands of distinct CDR3 sequences, approximately 14% of them present only once. Source material: blood. The receptor set was obtained from a woman between 35 and 50 years old with Graves' hyperthyroidism. Each CDR3 is given with its conserved first and last residue. The D gene is left open where the match is weak. A row's size may be missing; if present it is once, few, many or a size class.

TRBD2,TRBV20-1,many,TRBJ2-1,TGCAGTGCTAGAGATTATGAGCGGGATCACTACAATGAGCAGTTCTTC,CSARDYERDHYNEQFF
-,TRBV27,few,TRBJ2-6,TGTGCCAGCAGTTTGACCGGACGGGTTTCTGGGGCCAACGTCCTGACTTTC,CASSLTGRVSGANVLTF
-,TRBV5-1,many,TRBJ2-1,TGCGCCAGCAGCGTAGGGCCGCCACAAAATCCCCACAATGAGCAGTTCTTC,CASSVGPPQNPHNEQFF
-,TRBV28,many,TRBJ2-3,TGTGCCAGCAGGAGGACCCTGGGCGATACGCAGTATTTT,CASRRTLGDTQYF
-,TRBV6-1,-,TRBJ2-3,TGTGCCAGCAGGCAGGGGCCACACACAGATACGCAGTATTTT,CASRQGPHTDTQYF
TRBD1,TRBV18,many,TRBJ2-6,TGTGCCAGCTCCCCGAGGCAGGGGGCTGGGGCCAACGTCCTGACTTTC,CASSPRQGAGANVLTF
-,TRBV5-1,many,TRBJ2-3,TGCGCCAGCAGCCTAGAGGACGTCGGCACAGATACGCAGTATTTT,CASSLEDVGTDTQYF
TRBD1,TRBV27,-,TRBJ1-4,TGTGCCAGCAGTTTATCTCAGACAGGGAGGAATGAAAAACTGTTTTTT,CASSLSQTGRNEKLFF
TRBD1,TRBV27,few,TRBJ1-1,TGTGCCAGCAGGCTACAGGGGGCAATTGAAGCTTTCTTT,CASRLQGAIEAFF
TRBD1,TRBV27,many,TRBJ1-1,TGTGCCAGCAGACGGACAGGGATTGGCACTGAAGCTTTCTTT,CASRRTGIGTEAFF
-,TRBV6-1,once,TRBJ2-3,TGTGCCAGCAGTGAAGAATGGCCAGATACGCAGTATTTT,CASSEEWPDTQYF
-,TRBV4-2,few,TRBJ2-3,TGTGCCAGCAGCCAAGAACGGGGCAGGTCCGCAGATACGCAGTATTTT,CASSQERGRSADTQYF
TRBD1,TRBV6-2/TRBV6-3,few,TRBJ2-5,TGTGCCAGCAGTTACCAGACAGGGCTTCAAGAGACCCAGTACTTC,CASSYQTGLQETQYF
TRBD1,TRBV3-1,many,TRBJ2-7,TGTGCCAGTTCGAAGTTGGGACAGGGGTACGAGCAGTACTTC,CASSKLGQGYEQYF
TRBD2,TRBV12-3/TRBV12-4,many,TRBJ2-5,TGTGCCAGCAGGGACCGACTAGCACCACAAGAGACCCAGTACTTC,CASRDRLAPQETQYF
TRBD2,TRBV10-3,many,TRBJ2-7,TGTGCCATCAGCCTAGCGGGAGCCCCCTACGAGCAGTACTTC,CAISLAGAPYEQYF
-,TRBV20-1,-,TRBJ1-1,TGCAGTGCTACCCAACAGGGCCGTATCAACACTGAAGCTTTCTTT,CSATQQGRINTEAFF
-,TRBV11-2,many,TRBJ2-7,TGTGCCAGCAGCTCCGACAGATACGTCGCCTACGAGCAGTACTTC,CASSSDRYVAYEQYF
TRBD1,TRBV6-1,few,TRBJ2-7,TGTGCCAGCAGTGAACCTGGGACAGACGAGCAGTACTTC,CASSEPGTDEQYF
TRBD1,TRBV20-1,-,TRBJ2-7,TGCAGTGCTACCGACCCGCAGGGGGCTATTAACGAGCAGTACTTC,CSATDPQGAINEQYF
TRBD1,TRBV7-8,many,TRBJ1-1,TGTGCCAGCAGCGATAGGACAGGTCCTACTGAAGCTTTCTTT,CASSDRTGPTEAFF
TRBD1,TRBV27,many,TRBJ2-1,TGTGCCAGCAGTACTAGACAGGGGGGTAACAATGAGCAGTTCTTC,CASSTRQGGNNEQFF
-,TRBV12-3/TRBV12-4,-,TRBJ2-7,TGTGCCAGCAGTTTCGCCCGGGGACCCTACGAGCAGTACTTC,CASSFARGPYEQYF
-,TRBV3-1,many,TRBJ1-4,TGTGCCAGCAGCCAAGATCCCCACAGGGCTAATGAAAAACTGTTTTTT,CASSQDPHRANEKLFF
-,TRBV5-1,many,TRBJ2-5,TGCGCCAGCAGCTACTATACGATAGGGCGGGAGACCCAGTACTTC,CASSYYTIGRETQYF
TRBD2,TRBV5-4,few,TRBJ2-2,TGTGCCAGCAGTTTGGCGGGGGGCGCGAACACCGGGGAGCTGTTTTTT,CASSLAGGANTGELFF
TRBD2,TRBV2,many,TRBJ2-3,TGTGCCAGCAAAGGGACTAGCGGGAGTGGAGATACGCAGTATTTT,CASKGTSGSGDTQYF
-,TRBV4-1,-,TRBJ2-1,TGCGCCAGCAGCCAAACGGGTGAGCAGTTCTTC,CASSQTGEQFF
-,TRBV27,few,TRBJ1-4,TGTGCCAGCAGTTTGTGGGGACCTAATGAAAAACTGTTTTTT,CASSLWGPNEKLFF
-,TRBV3-1,many,TRBJ1-3,TGTGCCAGCAGCCAACAGGGCGGTGGGCGGAACACCATATATTTT,CASSQQGGGRNTIYF
-,TRBV27,many,TRBJ2-7,TGTGCCAGCGCTTACCAGGGTCGCGCCTACGAGCAGTACTTC,CASAYQGRAYEQYF
-,TRBV12-3/TRBV12-4,many,TRBJ1-1,TGTGCCAGCAGTTCCGGTGGCAACACTGAAGCTTTCTTT,CASSSGGNTEAFF
-,TRBV2,few,TRBJ2-1,TGTGCCAGCAGTGAGGGAGTAGAGCGAGCGTTCTTC,CASSEGVERAFF
-,TRBV7-9,many,TRBJ2-1,TGTGCCAGCAGCCCCCGTCTCCTAACCAATGAGCAGTTCTTC,CASSPRLLTNEQFF
TRBD2,TRBV6-2/TRBV6-3,many,TRBJ2-7,TGTGCCAGCAGTTACGGACGCGGGAGGAGTCCCTACGAGCAGTACTTC,CASSYGRGRSPYEQYF
-,TRBV12-3/TRBV12-4,few,TRBJ1-3,TGTGCCAGCAGCCTCGGGATCCCCGGAAGAAACACCATATATTTT,CASSLGIPGRNTIYF
-,TRBV10-3,-,TRBJ2-1,TGTGCCATCAGTGAGTGGCAGGGAAGGGTAGAACAGTTCTTC,CAISEWQGRVEQFF
TRBD1,TRBV20-1,-,TRBJ1-2,TGCAGTGCTTTTGGGACAGCATCTAACTATGGCTACACCTTC,CSAFGTASNYGYTF
-,TRBV6-1,-,TRBJ2-2,-,CASSTSLFNTGELFF
-,TRBV6-1,many,TRBJ2-6,TGTGCCAGCAGGGAAAAAAGAGGGGCCAACGTCCTGACTTTC,CASREKRGANVLTF
-,TRBV2,-,TRBJ1-6,TGTGCCAGCAGTAATCAGGGGAATTCACCCCTCCACTTT,CASSNQGNSPLHF
TRBD1,TRBV18,once,TRBJ1-2,TGTGCCAGCTCACCTTCGGGACAGGATGGCTACACCTTC,CASSPSGQDGYTF
-,TRBV4-1,-,TRBJ2-2,TGCGCCAGCAGCAGACTCGGGGAGCTGTTTTTT,CASSRLGELFF
TRBD2,TRBV7-9,many,TRBJ2-1,TGTGCCAGCAGCCCAACTAGCGTTGAGCAGTTCTTC,CASSPTSVEQFF
TRBD1,TRBV6-1,many,TRBJ1-6,TGTGCCAGCAGCTTACTAAGACAGGGCAGTTCACCCCTCCACTTT,CASSLLRQGSSPLHF
-,TRBV20-1,-,TRBJ2-7,TGCAGTGCTAGAGATGCACGACAGAGCTCCTACGAGCAGTACTTC,CSARDARQSSYEQYF
TRBD1,TRBV5-6,-,TRBJ1-1,TGTGCCAGCAGCCCGCTGGGACAGGTGGATACTGGAGCTTTCTTT,CASSPLGQVDTGAFF
TRBD1,TRBV28,few,TRBJ2-7,TGTGCCAGCAGTTTATTTTACAGGGGCTCACCTACTTACGAGCAGTACTTC,CASSLFYRGSPTYEQYF
-,TRBV3-1,many,TRBJ1-5,TGTGCCAGCAGCCAATTGTTATCTCAGCCCCAGCATTTT,CASSQLLSQPQHF
TRBD1,TRBV6-1,many,TRBJ1-2,TGTGCCAGCAGTGACAGGGGGTGGTATGGCTACACCTTC,CASSDRGWYGYTF
-,TRBV4-2,few,TRBJ1-1,TGTGCCAGCAGCGCCGTATATCTGGAGGGAGTTCCCGAAGCTTTCTTT,CASSAVYLEGVPEAFF
TRBD1,TRBV27,-,TRBJ2-3,TGTGCCAGCAGTCCGGGGGACAGGGGATACATGGATACGCAGTATTTT,CASSPGDRGYMDTQYF
TRBD2,TRBV12-3/TRBV12-4,many,TRBJ2-7,TGTGCCAGCAGTTTTTCCCGACTAGCCTCTCTAGAGCAGTACTTC,CASSFSRLASLEQYF
-,TRBV4-1,-,TRBJ1-2,TGCGCCAGCAGCCAAGATCGGAGGGGCAGAGGCTACACCTTC,CASSQDRRGRGYTF
-,TRBV11-2,many,TRBJ2-7,TGTGCCAGCAGCTTAGAGGCGGGAAGGAACGAGCAGTACTTC,CASSLEAGRNEQYF
-,TRBV7-9,-,TRBJ2-7,TGTGCCAGCAGCCCAACCTTGCGTATGACCTACGAGCAGTACTTC,CASSPTLRMTYEQYF
TRBD1,TRBV4-2,-,TRBJ2-1,TGTGCCAGCAGCCTCCAACCGGGACAGGGGGGCCACAATGAGCAGTTCTTC,CASSLQPGQGGHNEQFF
-,TRBV6-1,few,TRBJ1-4,TGTGCCAGCAAGCTCGGGGGGCAGGCAGAAAAACTGTTTTTT,CASKLGGQAEKLFF